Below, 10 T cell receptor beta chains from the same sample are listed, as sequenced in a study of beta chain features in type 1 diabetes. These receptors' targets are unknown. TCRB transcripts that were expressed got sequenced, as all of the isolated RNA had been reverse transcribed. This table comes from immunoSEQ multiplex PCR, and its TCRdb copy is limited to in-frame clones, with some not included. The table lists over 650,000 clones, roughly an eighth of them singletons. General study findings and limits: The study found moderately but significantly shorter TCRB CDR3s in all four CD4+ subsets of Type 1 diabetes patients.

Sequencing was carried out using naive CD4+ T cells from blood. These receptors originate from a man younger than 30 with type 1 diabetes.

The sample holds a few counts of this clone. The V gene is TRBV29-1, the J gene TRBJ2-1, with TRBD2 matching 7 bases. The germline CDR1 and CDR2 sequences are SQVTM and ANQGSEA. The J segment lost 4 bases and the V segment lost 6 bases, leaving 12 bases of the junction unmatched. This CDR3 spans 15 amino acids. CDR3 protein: CSVPQGGSPYNEQFF. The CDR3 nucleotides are TGCAGCGTGCCCCAAGGCGGGAGCCCTTACAATGAGCAGTTCTTC.

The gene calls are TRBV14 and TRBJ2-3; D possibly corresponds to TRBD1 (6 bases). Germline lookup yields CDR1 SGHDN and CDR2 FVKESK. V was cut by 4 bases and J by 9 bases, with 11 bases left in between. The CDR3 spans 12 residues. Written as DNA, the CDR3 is TGTGCCAGCAGCCCAGGACAGCGCACGCAGTATTTT. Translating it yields CASSPGQRTQYF.

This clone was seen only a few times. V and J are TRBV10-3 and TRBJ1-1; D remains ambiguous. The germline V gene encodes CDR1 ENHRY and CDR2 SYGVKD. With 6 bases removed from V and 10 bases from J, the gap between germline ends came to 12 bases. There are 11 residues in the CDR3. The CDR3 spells CAIRDGARAFF. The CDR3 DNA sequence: TGTGCCATCAGGGATGGTGCTCGAGCTTTCTTT.

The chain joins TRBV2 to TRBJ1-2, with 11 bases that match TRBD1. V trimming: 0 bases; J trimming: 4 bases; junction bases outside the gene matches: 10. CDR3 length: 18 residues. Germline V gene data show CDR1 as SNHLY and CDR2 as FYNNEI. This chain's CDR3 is CASSEARWQDRGPYGYTF. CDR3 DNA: TGTGCCAGCAGTGAAGCGAGATGGCAGGACAGGGGGCCCTATGGCTACACCTTC.

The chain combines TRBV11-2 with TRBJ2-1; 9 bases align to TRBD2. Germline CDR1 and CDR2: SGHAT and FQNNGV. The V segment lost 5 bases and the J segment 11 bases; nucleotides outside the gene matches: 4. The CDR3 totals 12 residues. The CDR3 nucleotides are TGTGCCAGCAGCCAGCGGGGGGCAAAGCAGTTCTTC. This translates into CASSQRGAKQFF.

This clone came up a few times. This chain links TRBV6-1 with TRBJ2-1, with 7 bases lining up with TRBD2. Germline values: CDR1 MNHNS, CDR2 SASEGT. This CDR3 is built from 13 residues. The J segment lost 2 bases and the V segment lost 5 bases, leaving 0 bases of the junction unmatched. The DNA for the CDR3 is TGTGCCAGCAGTCGGGGGGCCTACAATGAGCAGTTCTTC. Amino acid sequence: CASSRGAYNEQFF.

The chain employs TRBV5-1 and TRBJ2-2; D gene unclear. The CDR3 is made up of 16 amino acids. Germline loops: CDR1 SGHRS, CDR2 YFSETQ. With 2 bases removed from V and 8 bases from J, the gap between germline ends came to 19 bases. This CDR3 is CASSFVGLGNSGELFF. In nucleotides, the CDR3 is TGCGCCAGCAGCTTCGTAGGCTTGGGGAACTCAGGGGAGCTGTTTTTT.

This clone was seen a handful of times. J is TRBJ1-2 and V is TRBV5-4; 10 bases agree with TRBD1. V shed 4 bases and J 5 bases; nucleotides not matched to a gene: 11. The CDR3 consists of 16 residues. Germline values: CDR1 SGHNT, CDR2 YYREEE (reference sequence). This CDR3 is CASSTGTGDGPYGYTF. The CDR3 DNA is TGTGCCAGCAGCACCGGGACAGGGGACGGGCCTTATGGCTACACCTTC.

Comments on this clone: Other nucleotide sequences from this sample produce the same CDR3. The CDR3 DNA reads as TGTGCCAGCTCACCACCGAGCAGGGAGACCCAGTACTTC. Its protein is CASSPPSRETQYF. The V call is TRBV18, the J call TRBJ2-5; D is unresolved. Per germline, CDR1 KGHSH and CDR2 LQKENI. CDR3 size: 13 residues. Trimming removed 0 bases from V and 5 bases from J, with 7 bases in between.

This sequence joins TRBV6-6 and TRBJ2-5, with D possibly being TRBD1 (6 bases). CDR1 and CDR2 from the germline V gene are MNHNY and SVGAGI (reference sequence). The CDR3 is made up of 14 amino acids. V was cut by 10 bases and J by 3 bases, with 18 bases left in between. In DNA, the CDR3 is TGTGCCACTTCGACCGGGACAAACAAAGAGACCCAGTACTTC. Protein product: CATSTGTNKETQYF.